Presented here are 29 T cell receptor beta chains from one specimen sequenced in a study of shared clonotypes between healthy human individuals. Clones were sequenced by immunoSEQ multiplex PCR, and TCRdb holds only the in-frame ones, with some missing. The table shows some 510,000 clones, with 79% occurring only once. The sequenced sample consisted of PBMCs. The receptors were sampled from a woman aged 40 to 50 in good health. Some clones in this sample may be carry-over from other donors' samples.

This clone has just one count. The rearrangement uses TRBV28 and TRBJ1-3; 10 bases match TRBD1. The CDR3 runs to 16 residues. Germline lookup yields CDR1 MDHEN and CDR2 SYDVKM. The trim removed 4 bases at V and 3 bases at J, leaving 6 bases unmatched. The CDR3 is CASSSMRDRGGNTIYF. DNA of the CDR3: TGTGCCAGCAGTTCCATGCGGGACAGGGGTGGAAACACCATATATTTT.

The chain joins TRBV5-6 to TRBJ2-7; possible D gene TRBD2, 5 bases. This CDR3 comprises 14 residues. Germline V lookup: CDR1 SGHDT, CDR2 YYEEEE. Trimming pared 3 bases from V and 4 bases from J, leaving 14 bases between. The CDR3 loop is CASSSSSSWYEQYF. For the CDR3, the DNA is TGTGCCAGCAGCTCTTCTAGCAGTTGGTACGAGCAGTACTTC.

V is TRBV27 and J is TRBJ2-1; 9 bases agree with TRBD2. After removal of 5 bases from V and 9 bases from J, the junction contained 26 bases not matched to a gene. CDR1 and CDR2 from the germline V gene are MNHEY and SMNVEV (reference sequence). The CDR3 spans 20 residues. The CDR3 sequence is CASSPEHLAGVVLVYSEQFF. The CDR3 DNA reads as TGTGCCAGCAGTCCAGAGCACTTAGCGGGAGTAGTCCTCGTGTACTCTGAGCAGTTCTTC.

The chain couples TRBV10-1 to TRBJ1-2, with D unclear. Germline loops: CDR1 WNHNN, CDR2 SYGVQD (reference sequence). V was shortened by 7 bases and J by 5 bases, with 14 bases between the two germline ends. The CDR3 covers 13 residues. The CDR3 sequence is CASIWGTRYGYTF. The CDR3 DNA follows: TGCGCCAGCATTTGGGGTACGAGGTATGGCTACACCTTC.

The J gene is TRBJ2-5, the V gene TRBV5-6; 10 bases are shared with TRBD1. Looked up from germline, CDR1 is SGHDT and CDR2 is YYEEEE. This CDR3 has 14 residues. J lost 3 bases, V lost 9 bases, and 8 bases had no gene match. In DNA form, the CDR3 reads TGTGCCACCCGGGGACAGGGGAGGAAAGAGACCCAGTACTTC. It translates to CATRGQGRKETQYF.

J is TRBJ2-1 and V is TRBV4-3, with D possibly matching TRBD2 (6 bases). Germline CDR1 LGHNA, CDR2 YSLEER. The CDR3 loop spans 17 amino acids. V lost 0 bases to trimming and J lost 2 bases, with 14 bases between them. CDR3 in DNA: TGCGCCAGCAGCCAAGACCCCGGGACTTATCCCTACAATGAGCAGTTCTTC. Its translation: CASSQDPGTYPYNEQFF.

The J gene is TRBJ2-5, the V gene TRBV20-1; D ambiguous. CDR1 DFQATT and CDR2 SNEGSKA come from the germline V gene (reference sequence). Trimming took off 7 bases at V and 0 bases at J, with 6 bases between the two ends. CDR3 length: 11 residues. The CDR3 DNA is TGCAGTGGCCAGCACCAAGAGACCCAGTACTTC. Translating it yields CSGQHQETQYF.

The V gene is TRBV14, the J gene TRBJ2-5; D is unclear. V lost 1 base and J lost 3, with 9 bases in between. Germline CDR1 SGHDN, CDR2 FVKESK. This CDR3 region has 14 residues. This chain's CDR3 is CASSQGASEETQYF. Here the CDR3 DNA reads TGTGCCAGCAGCCAAGGTGCATCGGAAGAGACCCAGTACTTC.

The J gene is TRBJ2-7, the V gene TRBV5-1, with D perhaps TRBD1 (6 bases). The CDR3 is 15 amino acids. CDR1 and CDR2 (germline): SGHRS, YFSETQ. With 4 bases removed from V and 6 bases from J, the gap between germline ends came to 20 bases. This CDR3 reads CASSLHRDLRLEQYF. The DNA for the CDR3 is TGCGCCAGCAGCCTCCACAGGGATCTGCGCCTCGAGCAGTACTTC.

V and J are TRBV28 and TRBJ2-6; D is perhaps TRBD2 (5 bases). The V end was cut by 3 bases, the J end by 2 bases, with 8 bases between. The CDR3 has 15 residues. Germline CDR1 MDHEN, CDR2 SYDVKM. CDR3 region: CASSFVSAGANVLTF. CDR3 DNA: TGTGCCAGCAGTTTCGTTAGCGCTGGGGCCAACGTCCTGACTTTC.

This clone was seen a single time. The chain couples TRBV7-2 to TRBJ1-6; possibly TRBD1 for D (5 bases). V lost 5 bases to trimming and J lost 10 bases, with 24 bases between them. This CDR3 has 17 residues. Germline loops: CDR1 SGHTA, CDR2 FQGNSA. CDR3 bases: TGTGCCAGCAGCCTAATCCAGCTTCAGGGACTGGGGTCACCCCTCCACTTT. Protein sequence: CASSLIQLQGLGSPLHF.

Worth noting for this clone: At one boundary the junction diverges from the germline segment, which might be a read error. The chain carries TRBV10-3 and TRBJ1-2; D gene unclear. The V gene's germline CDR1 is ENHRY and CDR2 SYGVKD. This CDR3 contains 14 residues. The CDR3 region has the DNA TGTGCCAGCAGTGAATTCGAGGGCAACTATGGCTACACCTTC. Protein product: CASSEFEGNYGYTF.

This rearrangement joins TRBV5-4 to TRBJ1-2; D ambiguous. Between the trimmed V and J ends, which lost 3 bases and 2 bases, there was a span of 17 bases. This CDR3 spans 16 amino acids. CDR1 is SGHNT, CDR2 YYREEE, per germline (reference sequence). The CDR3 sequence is CASSSTTSLENYGYTF. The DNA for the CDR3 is TGTGCCAGCAGCTCGACCACAAGTTTAGAAAACTATGGCTACACCTTC.

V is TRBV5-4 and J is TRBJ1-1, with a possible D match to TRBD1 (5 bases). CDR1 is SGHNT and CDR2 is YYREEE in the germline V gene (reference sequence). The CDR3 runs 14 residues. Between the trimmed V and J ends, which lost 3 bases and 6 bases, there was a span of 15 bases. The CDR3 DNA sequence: TGTGCCAGCAGCTACGGACACGGGGGGGCTGAAGCTTTCTTT. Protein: CASSYGHGGAEAFF.

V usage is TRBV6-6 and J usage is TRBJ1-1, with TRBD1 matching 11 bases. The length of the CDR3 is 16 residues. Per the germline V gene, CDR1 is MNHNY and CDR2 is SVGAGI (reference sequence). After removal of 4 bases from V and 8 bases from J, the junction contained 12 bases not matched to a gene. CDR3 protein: CASSSPDRGHPPEAFF. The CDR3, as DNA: TGTGCCAGCAGTTCCCCGGACAGGGGGCACCCGCCAGAAGCTTTCTTT.

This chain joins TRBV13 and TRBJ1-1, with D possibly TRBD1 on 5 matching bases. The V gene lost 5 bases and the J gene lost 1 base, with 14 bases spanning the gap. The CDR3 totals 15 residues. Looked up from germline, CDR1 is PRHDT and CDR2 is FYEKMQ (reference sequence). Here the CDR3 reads CASSPHLGANTEAFF. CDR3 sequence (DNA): TGTGCCAGCAGCCCCCACTTAGGGGCGAACACTGAAGCTTTCTTT.

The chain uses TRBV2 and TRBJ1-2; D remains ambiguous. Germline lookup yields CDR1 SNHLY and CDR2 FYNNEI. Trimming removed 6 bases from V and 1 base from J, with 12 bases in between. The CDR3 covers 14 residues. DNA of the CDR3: TGTGCCAGCAGCCTGGTGAGGGATAACTATGGCTACACCTTC. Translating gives CASSLVRDNYGYTF. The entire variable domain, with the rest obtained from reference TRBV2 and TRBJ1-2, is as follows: EPEVTQTPSHQVTQMGQEVILRCVPISNHLYFYWYRQILGQKVEFLVSFYNNEISEKSEIFDDQFSVERPDGSNFTLKIRSTKLEDSAMYFCASSLVRDNYGYTFGSGTRLTVV.

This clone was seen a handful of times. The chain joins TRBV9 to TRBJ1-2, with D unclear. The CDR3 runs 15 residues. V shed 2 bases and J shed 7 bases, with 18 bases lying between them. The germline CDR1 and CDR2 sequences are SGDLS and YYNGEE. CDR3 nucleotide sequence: TGTGCCAGCAGCGTCAAAGGTTCGAGCCAAGTTGGCTACACCTTC. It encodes CASSVKGSSQVGYTF.

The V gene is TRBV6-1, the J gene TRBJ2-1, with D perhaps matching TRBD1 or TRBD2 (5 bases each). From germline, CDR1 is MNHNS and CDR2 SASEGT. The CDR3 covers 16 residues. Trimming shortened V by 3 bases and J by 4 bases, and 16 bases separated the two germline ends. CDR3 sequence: CASSELASRGYNEQFF. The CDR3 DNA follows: TGTGCCAGCAGTGAGCTAGCTTCAAGGGGATACAATGAGCAGTTCTTC.

The CDR3 loop is CASSVQAGGRDTQYF. In DNA form, the CDR3 reads TGTGCCAGCAGTGTACAGGCCGGAGGAAGAGATACGCAGTATTTT. J is TRBJ2-3 and V is TRBV2; D possibly matches TRBD1 or TRBD2 (5 bases each). V dropped 4 bases and J dropped 5 bases, with 16 bases sitting between them. The CDR3 is 15 residues long. Germline CDR1 reads SNHLY; CDR2 reads FYNNEI.

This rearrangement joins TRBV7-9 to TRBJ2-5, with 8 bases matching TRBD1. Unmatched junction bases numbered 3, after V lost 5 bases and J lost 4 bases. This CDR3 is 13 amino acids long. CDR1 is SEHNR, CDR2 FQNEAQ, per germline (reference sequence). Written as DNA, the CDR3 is TGTGCCAGCAGCACCGGGACAGGAGAGACCCAGTACTTC. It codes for CASSTGTGETQYF.

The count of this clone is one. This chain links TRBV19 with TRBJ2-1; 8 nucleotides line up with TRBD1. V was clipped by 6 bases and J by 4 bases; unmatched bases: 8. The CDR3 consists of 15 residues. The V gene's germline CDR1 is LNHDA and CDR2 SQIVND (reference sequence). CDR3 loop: CASSRGRTGYNEQFF. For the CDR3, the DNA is TGTGCCAGTAGCCGCGGGCGGACAGGGTACAATGAGCAGTTCTTC.

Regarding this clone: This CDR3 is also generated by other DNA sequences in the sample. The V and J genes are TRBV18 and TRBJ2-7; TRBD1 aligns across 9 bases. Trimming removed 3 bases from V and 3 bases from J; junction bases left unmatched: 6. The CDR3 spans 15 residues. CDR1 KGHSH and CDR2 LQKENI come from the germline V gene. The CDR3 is CASSPSGTGIYEQYF. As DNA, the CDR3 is TGTGCCAGCTCACCTTCCGGGACAGGGATCTACGAGCAGTACTTC.

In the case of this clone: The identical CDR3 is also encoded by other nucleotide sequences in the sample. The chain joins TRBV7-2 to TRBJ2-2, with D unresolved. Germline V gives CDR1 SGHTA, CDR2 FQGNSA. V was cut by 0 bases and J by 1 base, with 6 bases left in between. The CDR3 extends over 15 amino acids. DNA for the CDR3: TGTGCCAGCAGCTTAGCGGGAAGGAACACCGGGGAGCTGTTTTTT. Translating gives CASSLAGRNTGELFF.

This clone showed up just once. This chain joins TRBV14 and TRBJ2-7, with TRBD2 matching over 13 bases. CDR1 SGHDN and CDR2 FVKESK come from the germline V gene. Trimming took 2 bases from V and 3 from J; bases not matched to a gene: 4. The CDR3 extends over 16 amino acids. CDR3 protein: CASSQPGLAGDYEQYF. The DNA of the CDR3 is TGTGCCAGCAGCCAACCCGGACTAGCGGGAGACTACGAGCAGTACTTC.

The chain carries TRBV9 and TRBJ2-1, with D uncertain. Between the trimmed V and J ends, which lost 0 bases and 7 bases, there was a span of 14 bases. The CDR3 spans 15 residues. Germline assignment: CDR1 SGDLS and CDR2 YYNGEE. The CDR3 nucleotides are TGTGCCAGCAGCGTAGAGGCCCAGCTTCGGAATGAGCAGTTCTTC. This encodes CASSVEAQLRNEQFF.

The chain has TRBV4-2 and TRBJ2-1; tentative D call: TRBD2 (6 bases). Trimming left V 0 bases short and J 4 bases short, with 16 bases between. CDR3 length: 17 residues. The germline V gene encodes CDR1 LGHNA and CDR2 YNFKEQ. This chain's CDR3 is CASSQDIEVAAYNEQFF. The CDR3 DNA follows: TGTGCCAGCAGCCAAGATATCGAAGTAGCGGCTTACAATGAGCAGTTCTTC.

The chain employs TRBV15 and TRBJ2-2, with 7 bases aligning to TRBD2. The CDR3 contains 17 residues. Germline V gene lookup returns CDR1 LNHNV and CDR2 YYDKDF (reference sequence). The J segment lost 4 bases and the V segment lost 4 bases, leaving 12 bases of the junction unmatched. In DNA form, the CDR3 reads TGTGCCACCAGCATGCTCACCACTAGCGTCGCCACCGGGGAGCTGTTTTTT. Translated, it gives CATSMLTTSVATGELFF.

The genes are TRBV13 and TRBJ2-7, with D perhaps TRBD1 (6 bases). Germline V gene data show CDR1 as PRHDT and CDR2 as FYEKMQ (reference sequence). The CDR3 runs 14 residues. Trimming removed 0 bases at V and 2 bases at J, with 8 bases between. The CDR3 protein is CASSLGDSAYEQYF. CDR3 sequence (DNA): TGTGCCAGCAGCTTAGGGGACAGCGCCTACGAGCAGTACTTC.